Listed below are T cell receptor beta chains from one sample, sequenced in a study of T cells in Graves' hyperthyroidism and ophthalmopathy. From the multiplex PCR reads, TCRdb called clonotypes with MiXCR, one entry per CDR3 protein. The table includes about 380,000 distinct CDR3 sequences, roughly 14% detected once. The specimen sequenced was blood. These receptor sequences come from a man aged 30-40 years with Graves' hyperthyroidism that later progressed to Graves' ophthalmopathy. Each CDR3 is given with its conserved first and last residue. Fields, in order: D gene, V gene, clone size, J gene, CDR3 protein, CDR3 DNA. A D gene is named only where the DNA matches it firmly. Not all rows give a size; the values are once, few, many and, for expanded clones, a class.

.,TRBV10-3,few,TRBJ2-7,CAISDWGSTYEQYF,TGTGCCATCAGTGATTGGGGGAGCACCTACGAGCAGTACTTC
.,TRBV12-3/TRBV12-4,many,TRBJ2-7,CASSISYEQYF,TGTGCCAGCAGTATTTCCTACGAGCAGTACTTC
.,TRBV7-8,many,TRBJ2-5,CASSSGEETQYF,TGTGCCAGCAGCTCAGGGGAGGAGACCCAGTACTTC
.,TRBV20-1,many,TRBJ1-6,CSARVAGEDSPLHF,TGCAGTGCTAGAGTTGCAGGGGAGGATTCACCCCTCCACTTT
TRBD2,TRBV28,.,TRBJ2-3,CAITPGLESADTQYF,TGTGCCATCACACCGGGACTAGAGTCTGCAGATACGCAGTATTTT
.,TRBV6-5,.,TRBJ2-7,CASSYFEDSYEQYF,TGTGCCAGCAGTTACTTTGAGGACTCCTACGAGCAGTACTTC
.,TRBV2,many,TRBJ2-3,CASSERIQGTQYF,TGTGCCAGCAGTGAACGGATTCAAGGTACGCAGTATTTT
.,TRBV28,few,TRBJ1-4,CATRLPTNEKLFF,TGTGCCACCCGCCTTCCGACTAATGAAAAACTGTTTTTT
.,TRBV3-1,many,TRBJ1-5,CASSQGGDQPQHF,TGTGCCAGCAGCCAAGGTGGGGATCAGCCCCAGCATTTT
.,TRBV5-8,few,TRBJ1-3,CASSLGRGRGNTIYF,TGTGCCAGCAGCTTGGGCCGAGGGAGGGGAAACACCATATATTTT
TRBD2,TRBV13,few,TRBJ2-1,CASSLGTSGEYNEQFF,TGTGCCAGCAGCTTAGGGACTAGCGGGGAATACAATGAGCAGTTCTTC
.,TRBV7-9,many,TRBJ2-1,CASNPDSSYNEQFF,TGTGCCAGCAACCCGGACAGCTCCTACAATGAGCAGTTCTTC
.,TRBV7-8,many,TRBJ2-2,CASSSRVPGELFF,TGTGCCAGCAGCTCCAGGGTCCCCGGGGAGCTGTTTTTT
.,TRBV2,many,TRBJ1-1,CASRILGGRRNTEAFF,TGTGCCAGCAGGATCCTTGGGGGAAGGAGGAACACTGAAGCTTTCTTT
TRBD2,TRBV12-5,.,TRBJ2-7,CASGLVVASGGSSYEQYF,TGTGCTAGTGGTTTGGTAGTAGCTAGCGGGGGTAGCTCCTACGAGCAGTACTTC
TRBD2,TRBV27,few,TRBJ2-2,CASSPDLGGSNTGELFF,TGTGCCAGCAGTCCAGACCTCGGGGGGTCGAACACCGGGGAGCTGTTTTTT
.,TRBV6-6,many,TRBJ1-2,CASSYGAGIGGYTF,TGTGCCAGCAGTTACGGGGCAGGGATTGGGGGCTACACCTTC
.,TRBV25-1,.,TRBJ1-6,CASSTGLINSPLHF,TGTGCCAGCAGCACGGGACTTATAAATTCACCCCTCCACTTT
.,TRBV9,many,TRBJ2-5,CASSPLGAQETQYF,TGTGCCAGCAGCCCACTTGGAGCCCAAGAGACCCAGTACTTC
.,TRBV15,many,TRBJ1-4,CATSRRSGNEKLFF,TGTGCCACCAGCAGACGGTCGGGTAATGAAAAACTGTTTTTT
.,TRBV5-1,few,TRBJ2-7,CASSLTVDRGPAEQYF,TGCGCCAGCAGCTTGACTGTGGACCGCGGACCCGCCGAGCAGTACTTC
.,TRBV28,many,TRBJ1-4,CASSDMAGASHEKLFF,TGTGCCAGCAGCGATATGGCTGGGGCGAGCCATGAAAAACTGTTTTTT
.,TRBV15,many,TRBJ2-5,CATSKTREETQYF,TGTGCCACCAGCAAAACCAGGGAAGAGACCCAGTACTTC
.,TRBV7-8,many,TRBJ2-7,CASSSGGGFTYEQYF,TGTGCCAGCAGCTCTGGTGGCGGGTTTACCTACGAGCAGTACTTC
.,TRBV6-1,few,TRBJ1-2,CASVLRGQASNYGYTF,TGTGCCAGCGTATTACGGGGGCAGGCCTCTAACTATGGCTACACCTTC
.,TRBV30,many,TRBJ1-1,CAWSFLTATEAFF,TGTGCCTGGAGTTTCTTGACTGCAACTGAAGCTTTCTTT
TRBD1,TRBV28,many,TRBJ1-1,CASSPQGATQNTEAFF,TGTGCCAGCAGCCCACAGGGGGCAACACAGAACACTGAAGCTTTCTTT
TRBD1,TRBV6-6,.,TRBJ1-1,CASSYTGGRYTEAFF,TGTGCCAGCAGTTACACAGGGGGCAGGTACACTGAAGCTTTCTTT
.,TRBV20-1,many,TRBJ1-2,CSASTLGYGYTF,TGCAGTGCCTCCACCCTTGGCTATGGCTACACCTTC
TRBD2,TRBV7-9,.,TRBJ2-1,CASRLAGGPMNEQFF,TGTGCCAGCAGACTAGCGGGGGGGCCCATGAATGAGCAGTTCTTC
.,TRBV6-2/TRBV6-3,once,TRBJ1-5,CASSSTGLQRYQPQHF,TGTGCCAGCAGTTCCACAGGGCTGCAAAGGTATCAGCCCCAGCATTTT
TRBD2,TRBV20-1,many,TRBJ2-5,CSAAWTSGRETQYF,TGCAGTGCTGCATGGACTAGCGGTCGAGAGACCCAGTACTTC